Below, 27 T cell receptor beta chains from the same sample are listed, as sequenced in a study of T cell responses to AZD1222 COVID-19 vaccine. TCRdb keeps only in-frame clones here, not all; method: immunoSEQ multiplex PCR. Found here are about 93,000 clones, approximately 92% of them singletons; the top ten hold less than 3%. Specimen: peripheral blood, collected 28 days after the second AZD1222 dose. The receptors stem from an adult who received the AZD1222 COVID-19 vaccine.

Only a few counts were recorded for this clone. The chain uses TRBV11-2 and TRBJ1-1; 9 bases fit TRBD1. The germline V gene encodes CDR1 SGHAT and CDR2 FQNNGV. V was pared by 11 bases and J by 6 bases, with 10 bases of the junction left unmatched. There are 13 residues in the CDR3. CDR3 in amino acids: CAGSGQGNSEAFF. The CDR3 bases are TGTGCCGGGTCAGGACAGGGGAATTCTGAAGCTTTCTTT.

This chain links TRBV7-2 with TRBJ2-3; 10 bases are shared with TRBD2. V shed 5 bases and J 2 bases; nucleotides not matched to a gene: 13. The CDR3 runs to 18 residues. Per germline, CDR1 SGHTA and CDR2 FQGNSA. The CDR3 here is CASSPGWALAGFTDTQYF. The CDR3 region has the DNA TGTGCCAGCAGCCCAGGTTGGGCACTAGCGGGATTCACAGATACGCAGTATTTT.

J is TRBJ2-5 and V is TRBV10-1; no reliable D call. The CDR3 totals 13 residues. The V end was cut by 2 bases, the J end by 2 bases, with 6 bases between. CDR1 is WNHNN, CDR2 SYGVQD, per germline (reference sequence). For the CDR3, the DNA is TGCGCCAGCAGTGAGAGGATTCAAGAGACCCAGTACTTC. Protein product: CASSERIQETQYF.

The chain uses TRBV4-3 and TRBJ2-7, with D perhaps TRBD2 (7 bases). Per germline, CDR1 LGHNA and CDR2 YSLEER. The CDR3 contains 13 residues. V lost 5 bases and J 5 bases, leaving 13 bases between the germline ends. This CDR3 is CASSRGGGHEQYF. The CDR3 DNA sequence: TGCGCCAGCAGCAGGGGCGGGGGCCACGAGCAGTACTTC.

This clone was seen only a few times. This same CDR3 is encoded by further DNA sequences in the sample. This chain connects TRBV6-5 to TRBJ1-1; D unclear. Germline CDR1 MNHEY, CDR2 SVGAGI. The CDR3 runs 13 residues. V gave up 6 bases and J gave up 0 bases, with 8 bases separating them. CDR3 residues: CASSRTVNTEAFF. Written as DNA, the CDR3 is TGTGCCAGCAGCCGAACAGTGAACACTGAAGCTTTCTTT.

This rearrangement joins TRBV4-2 to TRBJ2-5, with a possible D match to TRBD1 (6 bases). Trimming left V 2 bases short and J 0 bases short, with 7 bases between. Germline V gene sequence: CDR1 LGHNA, CDR2 YNFKEQ. This CDR3 is 14 amino acids long. Here the CDR3 reads CASSQQGNQETQYF. CDR3 DNA sequence: TGTGCCAGCAGCCAACAGGGGAACCAAGAGACCCAGTACTTC.

This chain connects TRBV19 to TRBJ1-4; TRBD1 matches 9 bases. Germline V gene lookup returns CDR1 LNHDA and CDR2 SQIVND (reference sequence). The CDR3 extends over 14 amino acids. Trimming took 9 bases from V and 4 from J; bases not matched to a gene: 6. This CDR3 is CASRSGQGNEKLFF. The CDR3, as DNA: TGTGCCAGCCGATCGGGACAGGGTAATGAAAAACTGTTTTTT.

The V call is TRBV21-1, the J call TRBJ2-2. TRBV21-1 is described as a pseudogene. This CDR3 has 15 amino acids. The CDR3 loop reads CASSKVLENTGELFF. The CDR3 nucleotides are TGTGCCAGCAGCAAAGTTCTGGAGAACACCGGGGAGCTGTTTTTT.

This chain links TRBV24-1 with TRBJ1-6; D possibly corresponds to TRBD1 (5 bases). V shed 9 bases and J shed 7 bases, with 36 bases lying between them. CDR3 length equals 21 residues. Germline assignment: CDR1 KGHDR and CDR2 SFDVKD. The CDR3 loop reads CATGTLRRVRGLPAKNSPLHF. In DNA form, the CDR3 reads TGTGCCACCGGGACCCTGAGACGTGTCCGGGGGTTGCCAGCTAAAAATTCACCCCTCCACTTT.

The chain joins TRBV5-5 to TRBJ2-1, with D maybe TRBD1 (5 bases). Germline CDR1 reads SGHKS; CDR2 reads YYEKEE (reference sequence). The CDR3 covers 14 residues. V lost 2 bases to trimming and J lost 9 bases, with 15 bases between them. CDR3 nucleotides: TGTGCCAGCAGCTTTCTAATGGGGCAGGGTGAGCAGTTCTTC. Translation gives CASSFLMGQGEQFF.

The V and J genes are TRBV11-2 and TRBJ2-1; D remains unclear. Trimming removed 1 base from V and 9 bases from J, with 7 bases in between. Germline assignment: CDR1 SGHAT and CDR2 FQNNGV. The CDR3 is 12 amino acids. The CDR3 reads CASSLVSGEQFF. The CDR3 nucleotides read TGTGCCAGCAGCTTAGTCTCTGGTGAGCAGTTCTTC.

This chain links TRBV6-5 with TRBJ2-1; possibly TRBD2 for D (5 bases). The CDR3 consists of 13 residues. V shed 7 bases and J shed 6 bases, with 13 bases lying between them. Germline CDR1 is MNHEY and CDR2 is SVGAGI. The CDR3 protein is CASTITRRNEQFF. Written as DNA, the CDR3 is TGTGCCAGCACCATAACTAGACGCAATGAGCAGTTCTTC.

This clone has a handful of counts. The chain has TRBV11-2 and TRBJ1-2, with D maybe TRBD1 (5 bases). CDR3 length: 15 amino acids. Germline V lookup: CDR1 SGHAT, CDR2 FQNNGV. V was cut by 7 bases and J by 0 bases, with 15 bases left in between. CDR3 nucleotides: TGTGCCAGCATTGGCGAGGGGCTGTCTAACTATGGCTACACCTTC. Encoded protein: CASIGEGLSNYGYTF.

Only a few counts were recorded for this clone. The chain has TRBV10-3 and TRBJ1-6, with TRBD1 matching 9 bases. The V segment lost 6 bases and the J segment 8 bases; nucleotides outside the gene matches: 2. The CDR3 runs 13 residues. Per the germline V gene, CDR1 is ENHRY and CDR2 is SYGVKD. The CDR3 DNA follows: TGTGCCATCAGGGGACAGGGTGATTCACCCCTCCACTTT. Amino acids: CAIRGQGDSPLHF.

J is TRBJ1-1 and V is TRBV30; D ambiguous. With 0 bases removed from V and 0 bases from J, the gap between germline ends came to 5 bases. From germline, CDR1 is GTSNPN and CDR2 SVGIG (reference sequence). The CDR3 is 13 amino acids. In DNA form, the CDR3 reads TGTGCCTGGAGTGTACAGATGAACACTGAAGCTTTCTTT. This encodes CAWSVQMNTEAFF.

This clone was counted only a few times. The CDR3 coding sequence is TGCGCCAGCAGCCAAGATGACCAGGGTTGGAATGGCTACACCTTC. It yields the protein CASSQDDQGWNGYTF. The chain links TRBV4-1 to TRBJ1-2; maybe TRBD1 (5 bases). The V and J ends lost 0 bases and 6 bases respectively, with 14 bases between them. Germline V CDR1 and CDR2: MGHRA, YSYEKL. This CDR3 contains 15 residues.

The chain carries TRBV11-2 and TRBJ2-7, with D perhaps TRBD1 (6 bases). The V end was cut by 5 bases, the J end by 3 bases, with 23 bases between. The length of the CDR3 is 17 residues. Germline CDR1 reads SGHAT; CDR2 reads FQNNGV. The CDR3 DNA follows: TGTGCCAGCAGCCCGCTCCGAAGGGACACCAAAGACTACGAGCAGTACTTC. It translates to CASSPLRRDTKDYEQYF.

J is TRBJ2-7 and V is TRBV4-1, with TRBD2 matching 8 bases. Unmatched junction bases numbered 11, after V lost 0 bases and J lost 7 bases. From germline, CDR1 is MGHRA and CDR2 YSYEKL. This CDR3 region has 16 residues. For the CDR3, the DNA is TGCGCCAGCAGCCAAGATGTTCCCGACGCGGGGGGAGAGCAGTACTTC. Its protein product is CASSQDVPDAGGEQYF.

The V gene is TRBV7-8, the J gene TRBJ2-4, with 9 bases matching TRBD1. V lost 5 bases and J lost 0; bases outside the gene matches: 5. The CDR3 extends over 16 amino acids. CDR1 is SGHVS, CDR2 FQNEAQ, per germline. CDR3 coding DNA: TGTGCCAGCAGCGCTGACAGGGGGGTAGCCAAAAACATTCAGTACTTC. This gives the protein CASSADRGVAKNIQYF.

CDR3 DNA: TGCAGCGTCAACTCGGGACAGGGGTTTACCGAGCAGTACTTC. Translating it yields CSVNSGQGFTEQYF. V and J are TRBV29-1 and TRBJ2-7; 10 bases match TRBD1. V gave up 6 bases and J gave up 6 bases; unmatched junction bases: 11. This CDR3 is built from 14 residues. Germline V CDR1 and CDR2: SQVTM, ANQGSEA.

The rearrangement joins TRBV10-3 to TRBJ1-6; D unresolved. The CDR3 loop spans 12 amino acids. Germline CDR1 ENHRY, CDR2 SYGVKD. Trimming cost V 4 bases and J 9 bases, with 7 bases left between them. This CDR3 is CAISAVGSPLHF. Written as DNA, the CDR3 is TGTGCCATCAGTGCAGTCGGTTCACCCCTCCACTTT.

The V call is TRBV19, the J call TRBJ2-2; D possibly corresponds to TRBD2 (6 bases). The CDR3 loop spans 16 amino acids. Per germline, CDR1 LNHDA and CDR2 SQIVND (reference sequence). Deletions cut 6 bases from V and 2 bases from J, with 16 bases between. CDR3 region: CASRDYRGPNTGELFF. The CDR3 bases are TGTGCCAGTAGGGACTATCGTGGACCCAACACCGGGGAGCTGTTTTTT.

The chain employs TRBV7-6 and TRBJ1-3; TRBD1 is a possible D gene (6 bases). V shed 5 bases and J shed 5 bases, with 10 bases lying between them. This CDR3 has 13 residues. Germline assignment: CDR1 SGHVS and CDR2 FNYEAQ. CDR3 region: CASSMQGRNTIYF. Written as DNA, the CDR3 is TGTGCCAGCAGCATGCAGGGGAGAAACACCATATATTTT. Full variable domain (missing parts from reference TRBV7-6 and TRBJ1-3): GAGVSQSPRYKVTKRGQDVALRCDPISGHVSLYWYRQALGQGPEFLTYFNYEAQQDKSGLPNDRFSAERPEGSISTLTIQRTEQRDSAMYRCASSMQGRNTIYFGEGSWLTVV.

The J gene is TRBJ2-2, the V gene TRBV19, with a possible D match to TRBD1 (5 bases). V was shortened by 2 bases and J by 8 bases, with 15 bases between the two germline ends. This CDR3 has 15 amino acids. CDR1 and CDR2 from the germline V gene are LNHDA and SQIVND (reference sequence). CDR3 bases: TGTGCCAGTAGTATACGAAGGACATTGACTGGGGAGCTGTTTTTT. Protein sequence: CASSIRRTLTGELFF.

The CDR3, as DNA: TGTGCCAGCAGCGAACTAGCGGGGGGCTCCTACGAGCAGTACTTC. Protein: CASSELAGGSYEQYF. The chain recombines TRBV11-2 with TRBJ2-7, with TRBD2 matching over 12 bases. There are 15 residues in the CDR3. V was pared by 5 bases and J by 0 bases, with 2 bases of the junction left unmatched. Germline V gene lookup returns CDR1 SGHAT and CDR2 FQNNGV. The complete variable domain, with remaining parts taken from reference TRBV11-2 and TRBJ2-7, reads EAGVAQSPRYKIIEKRQSVAFWCNPISGHATLYWYQQILGQGPKLLIQFQNNGVVDDSQLPKDRFSAERLKGVDSTLKIQPAKLEDSAVYLCASSELAGGSYEQYFGPGTRLTVT.

The chain is built from TRBV5-1 and TRBJ1-1, with TRBD1 matching over 12 bases. CDR3 length: 18 amino acids. Germline CDR1 SGHRS, CDR2 YFSETQ. The ends lost 0 bases at V and 1 base at J; junction bases unmatched: 7. DNA for the CDR3: TGCGCCAGCAGCTTGGTGGCCTCGGGACAGGGGGCGAACACTGAAGCTTTCTTT. It translates to CASSLVASGQGANTEAFF.

This clone was counted between two and nine times. The chain is built from TRBV24-1 and TRBJ2-5, with 10 positions matching TRBD2. The germline V gene has CDR1 KGHDR and CDR2 SFDVKD. Trimming at V came to 1 base and at J to 5 bases, leaving 6 bases not matched to a gene. The CDR3 has 16 amino acids. In DNA, the CDR3 is TGTGCCACCAGTGATTTTGGAGCGGGGGGGCGCGAGACCCAGTACTTC. Its translation: CATSDFGAGGRETQYF.